The 10 T cell receptor beta chains below all came from one sample that was sequenced in a study of human T cells and chemical hapten exposure. The time point denotes: patch test 1, 2 weeks after DPC sensitization. Treatment given: therapeutic diphenylcyclopropenone sensitization with weekly scalp DPC. TCRdb re-analysed the RACE reads in MiXCR, keeping a single row per CDR3 protein. The profile shows tens of thousands of distinct CDR3 sequences, under 13% of them singletons. The input for sequencing was whole blood, taken in connection with sensitization to the hapten diphenylcyclopropenone (DPC). The source is a woman aged 45-65 years with alopecia areata. Some clones in this sample may be carry-over from other donors' samples.

CDR3 residues: CSARGRARSPYEQYF. The CDR3 DNA follows: TGCAGTGCTAGAGGTAGGGCTAGATCTCCCTACGAGCAGTACTTC. This chain connects TRBV20-1 to TRBJ2-7; no firm D call. V dropped 1 base and J dropped 2 bases, with 15 bases sitting between them. From germline, CDR1 is DFQATT and CDR2 SNEGSKA (reference sequence). The CDR3 spans 15 residues.

This clonotype came up many times. The chain's CDR3 is CASSFRDTQYF. In DNA, the CDR3 is TGTGCCAGCAGTTTTAGGGATACGCAGTATTTT. The V and J genes are TRBV28 and TRBJ2-3, with unresolved D. The V end lost 3 bases, the J end lost 6 bases, and 4 bases lay between the germline ends. This CDR3 comprises 11 residues. Germline lookup yields CDR1 MDHEN and CDR2 SYDVKM.

The chain combines TRBV5-1 with TRBJ1-5; unclear D gene. The ends were cut back, 0 bases at V and 4 bases at J, with 5 bases in the middle. The CDR3 length is 13 residues. Germline V gene data show CDR1 as SGHRS and CDR2 as YFSETQ. CDR3 sequence: CASSLALNQPQHF. CDR3 bases: TGCGCCAGCAGCTTGGCCTTAAATCAGCCCCAGCATTTT. The full variable domain, with the rest looked up from reference TRBV5-1 and TRBJ1-5, is KAGVTQTPRYLIKTRGQQVTLSCSPISGHRSVSWYQQTPGQGLQFLFEYFSETQRNKGNFPGRFSGRQFSNSRSEMNVSTLELGDSALYLCASSLALNQPQHFGDGTRLSIL.

This clonotype came up a few times. The V gene is TRBV7-6, the J gene TRBJ2-1; TRBD2 matches 14 bases. Losses at the gene ends were 5 bases for V and 5 bases for J; bases not matched to a gene: 8. This CDR3 region has 17 residues. CDR1 is SGHVS, CDR2 FNYEAQ, per germline. The CDR3 is CASSPGTSGSIDNEQFF. CDR3 sequence (DNA): TGTGCCAGCAGCCCTGGGACTAGCGGGAGTATCGACAATGAGCAGTTCTTC.

In its sample, this clonotype was seen many times. This chain uses TRBV28 with TRBJ1-2; D remains unclear. Germline-derived CDR1 and CDR2 are MDHEN and SYDVKM. The CDR3 runs to 13 residues. Trimming stripped 5 bases from V and 8 bases from J, with 15 bases between. For the CDR3, the DNA is TGTGCCAGCAGTCGCGGCCCCCTGTGGGGCTACACCTTC. Translation: CASSRGPLWGYTF.

Only a few counts were recorded for this clonotype. The chain links TRBV5-1 to TRBJ2-7, with 8 bases aligning to TRBD2. The CDR3 contains 15 residues. V shed 4 bases, J shed 3 bases, and the junction held 9 bases outside the gene matches. Germline CDR1 reads SGHRS; CDR2 reads YFSETQ. CDR3 coding DNA: TGCGCCAGCAGCCCCGGGAGCGGGAGTTTCTACGAGCAGTACTTC. It is translated as CASSPGSGSFYEQYF.

This clonotype was counted only a few times. The CDR3 coding sequence is TGTGCCAGCAGCCTAATAGGGACAGGGGTCTACGAGCAGTACTTC. Protein: CASSLIGTGVYEQYF. V gene TRBV7-9 combines with J gene TRBJ2-7; 10 bases fit TRBD1. V shed 5 bases and J 3 bases; nucleotides not matched to a gene: 7. CDR3 length equals 15 residues. Germline CDR1 SEHNR, CDR2 FQNEAQ (reference sequence).

This clonotype was observed a handful of times. The gene calls are TRBV5-1 and TRBJ2-7; D call uncertain. V was clipped by 0 bases and J by 6 bases, with 7 bases between them. From germline, CDR1 is SGHRS and CDR2 YFSETQ. The CDR3 is made up of 12 amino acids. The CDR3 DNA reads TGCGCCAGCAGCTTGGTGGAAACCGAGCAGTACTTC. Residues: CASSLVETEQYF.

This clonotype was seen only a few times. The chain joins TRBV20-1 to TRBJ2-1; 7 bases agree with TRBD2. V lost 0 bases, J lost 2 bases, and 7 bases stayed unmatched. The germline CDR1 and CDR2 sequences are DFQATT and SNEGSKA (reference sequence). This CDR3 is 16 amino acids long. CDR3 protein: CSARDRYREAYNEQFF. The CDR3, as DNA: TGCAGTGCTAGAGATCGCTACCGGGAGGCCTACAATGAGCAGTTCTTC.

Many counts were recorded for this clonotype. This chain uses TRBV5-6 with TRBJ2-3; 11 positions agree with TRBD2. Germline lookup yields CDR1 SGHDT and CDR2 YYEEEE. Trimming removed 1 base from V and 8 bases from J; junction bases left unmatched: 12. CDR3 length: 17 amino acids. DNA of the CDR3: TGTGCCAGCAGCTTGTTTACCGGGACTAGCGGTGCTGGTACGCAGTATTTT. It is translated as CASSLFTGTSGAGTQYF.